This T cell receptor beta chain was observed in a study of control samples from healthy donors and cancer patients. Sequencing used immunoSEQ multiplex PCR; TCRdb keeps in-frame clones, though not all of them. The sample includes 95,000 to 150,000 clones, about 86% seen only once; the top ten take around an eighth. V lost 5 bases and J lost 0, with 13 bases in between. Per the germline V gene, CDR1 is SEHNR and CDR2 is FQNEAQ (reference sequence). CDR3 length: 15 residues. This clone has only one observation. Sequenced: blood. The TCR was taken from a man aged 25-40 years in good health. The gene calls are TRBV7-9 and TRBJ1-1, with D possibly TRBD1 on 6 matching bases. CDR3 sequence reads: CASSEGGPVNTEAFF. For the CDR3, the DNA is TGTGCCAGCAGCGAAGGGGGGCCGGTGAACACTGAAGCTTTCTTT.